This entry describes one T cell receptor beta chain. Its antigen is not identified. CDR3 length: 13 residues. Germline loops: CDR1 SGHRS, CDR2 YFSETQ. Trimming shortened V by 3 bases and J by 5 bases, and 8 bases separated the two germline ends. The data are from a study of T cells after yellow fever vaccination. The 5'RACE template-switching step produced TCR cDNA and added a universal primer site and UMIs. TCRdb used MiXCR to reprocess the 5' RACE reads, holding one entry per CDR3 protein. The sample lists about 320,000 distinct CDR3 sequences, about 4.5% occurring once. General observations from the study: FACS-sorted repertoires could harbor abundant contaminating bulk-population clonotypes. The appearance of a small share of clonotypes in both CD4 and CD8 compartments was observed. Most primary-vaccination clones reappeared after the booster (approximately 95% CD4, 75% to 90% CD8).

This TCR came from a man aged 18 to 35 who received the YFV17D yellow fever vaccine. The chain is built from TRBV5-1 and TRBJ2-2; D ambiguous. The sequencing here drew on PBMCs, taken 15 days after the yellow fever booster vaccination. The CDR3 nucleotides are TGCGCCAGCAGCTCCTCAATGACCGGGGAGCTGTTTTTT. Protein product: CASSSSMTGELFF. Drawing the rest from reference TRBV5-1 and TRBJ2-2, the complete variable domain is KAGVTQTPRYLIKTRGQQVTLSCSPISGHRSVSWYQQTPGQGLQFLFEYFSETQRNKGNFPGRFSGRQFSNSRSEMNVSTLELGDSALYLCASSSSMTGELFFGEGSRLTVL.